These T cell receptor beta chains were read from a single sample in a study of shared clonotypes between healthy human individuals. Method: immunoSEQ multiplex PCR; TCRdb's copy keeps in-frame clones and lacks some. Of about 1.5 million clones in the sample, about 98% are singletons; the top ten hold 0.45%. Input material: naive CD4+ T cells sorted from blood. The receptors were sampled from a young man in good health. CDR3s include the opening cysteine and the closing phenylalanine or tryptophan. A D gene is named only where the DNA matches it firmly. Size is stated for part of the rows, as once, few or many counts, or as a class when the clone is expanded.

NA TRBJ1-2 once 13 TRBV30 CAWSVLGPYGYTF TGTGCCTGGAGTGTCCTCGGTCCCTATGGCTACACCTTC
NA TRBJ1-5 NA 14 TRBV30 CAWSEVGSNQPQHF TGTGCCTGGTCTGAGGTGGGGAGCAATCAGCCCCAGCATTTT
NA TRBJ2-3 NA 15 TRBV30 CAWSRSFPFTDTQYF TGTGCCTGGAGTAGGTCCTTTCCCTTCACAGATACGCAGTATTTT
NA TRBJ1-2 NA 13 TRBV11-2 CASSLRVHYGYTF TGTGCCAGCAGCTTAAGGGTGCACTATGGCTACACCTTC
NA TRBJ2-5 NA 14 TRBV2 CASRTVVVQETQYF TGTGCCAGCCGGACGGTAGTAGTGCAAGAGACCCAGTACTTC
TRBD1 TRBJ1-2 NA 16 TRBV10-3 CAISTGQGALLDGYTF TGTGCCATCAGTACGGGACAGGGGGCGCTTTTGGATGGCTACACCTTC
NA TRBJ2-5 NA 15 TRBV18 CASSPGWSRTETQYF TGTGCCAGCTCACCCGGCTGGAGCCGCACGGAGACCCAGTACTTC
TRBD1 TRBJ2-5 NA 14 TRBV29-1 CSVQSADRGETQYF TGCAGCGTCCAATCGGCCGACAGGGGTGAGACCCAGTACTTC
TRBD1 TRBJ2-3 NA 15 TRBV6-4 CASSEGRGRADTQYF TGTGCCAGCAGTGAAGGCAGGGGGCGCGCAGATACGCAGTATTTT
NA TRBJ2-5 NA 13 TRBV28 CASRSPGLETQYF TGTGCCAGCAGATCGCCCGGGTTAGAGACCCAGTACTTC
TRBD1 TRBJ2-1 NA 16 TRBV9 CASSVALYGQDNEQFF TGTGCCAGCAGCGTAGCCCTCTACGGACAGGACAATGAGCAGTTCTTC
TRBD1 TRBJ2-1 NA 15 TRBV5-4 CASSTRTGGGDEQFF TGTGCCAGCAGCACTCGGACAGGGGGCGGAGATGAGCAGTTCTTC
NA TRBJ2-1 NA 16 TRBV6-5 CASSYSRDPPRGEQFF TGTGCCAGCAGTTACTCGAGGGACCCCCCCAGGGGTGAGCAGTTCTTC
NA TRBJ1-5 NA 13 TRBV7-2 CASSLIEGQPQHF TGTGCCAGCAGCTTAATAGAGGGTCAGCCCCAGCATTTT
NA TRBJ1-2 NA 12 TRBV28 CASSFQSYGYTF TGTGCCAGCAGTTTCCAGTCCTATGGCTACACCTTC
NA TRBJ2-2 few 13 TRBV11-2 CASSLNNIGELFF TGTGCCAGCAGCTTAAACAACATTGGGGAGCTGTTTTTT
NA TRBJ2-7 NA 11 TRBV25-1 CASSVFDEQYF TGTGCCAGCAGTGTCTTCGACGAGCAGTACTTC
NA TRBJ2-7 NA 16 TRBV19 CASFSFVGPRPYEQYF TGTGCCAGTTTTTCTTTTGTGGGACCGAGACCCTACGAGCAGTACTTC
NA TRBJ2-1 NA 13 TRBV10-1 CASSEWGADEQFF TGCGCCAGCAGTGAATGGGGGGCGGATGAGCAGTTCTTC
TRBD2 TRBJ2-7 NA 15 TRBV4-2 CASSPGLAGTYEQYF TGTGCCAGCAGCCCGGGACTAGCGGGAACCTACGAGCAGTACTTC
NA TRBJ1-2 NA 13 TRBV6-5 CASSYSKEYGYTF TGTGCCAGCAGTTACTCCAAGGAATATGGCTACACCTTC
NA TRBJ1-5 NA 16 TRBV10-3 CAISAGRQHSNQPQHF TGTGCCATCAGTGCCGGACGACAGCATAGCAATCAGCCCCAGCATTTT
TRBD1 TRBJ2-2 NA 14 TRBV7-2 CASSTRQGTGELFF TGTGCCAGCAGCACCAGACAGGGCACCGGGGAGCTGTTTTTT
NA TRBJ2-1 NA 16 TRBV5-5 CASSLEAGGSYNEQFF TGTGCCAGCAGCTTGGAGGCCGGGGGCTCATACAATGAGCAGTTCTTC
TRBD1 TRBJ1-2 NA 14 TRBV7-2 CASSLAGTVYGYTF TGTGCCAGCAGCTTAGCCGGGACAGTCTATGGCTACACCTTC
TRBD1 TRBJ1-2 NA 14 TRBV14 CASSHRGRYYGYTF TGTGCCAGCAGCCACAGGGGGCGGTACTATGGCTACACCTTC
TRBD2 TRBJ2-1 NA 19 TRBV27 CASSLRKTGLAEYYNEQFF TGTGCCAGCAGCCTCCGGAAGACGGGACTAGCGGAGTACTACAATGAGCAGTTCTTC
NA TRBJ2-1 NA 16 TRBV9 CASSKKAGSSYNEQFF TGTGCCAGCAGCAAAAAAGCGGGCAGCTCCTACAATGAGCAGTTCTTC
NA TRBJ2-7 NA 15 TRBV7-2 CASSPTTSGNYEQYF TGTGCCAGCAGCCCGACTACCTCAGGGAACTACGAGCAGTACTTC
TRBD2 TRBJ2-5 once 16 TRBV7-8 CASSPTTSAEQETQYF TGTGCCAGCAGCCCTACGACTAGCGCCGAACAAGAGACCCAGTACTTC
TRBD1 TRBJ2-7 NA 12 TRBV25-1 CASRHDRDEQYF TGTGCCAGCAGGCACGACAGGGACGAGCAGTACTTC
TRBD2 TRBJ2-1 NA 13 TRBV29-1 CSVASSGDNEQFF TGCAGCGTTGCTTCTAGCGGTGACAATGAGCAGTTCTTC
NA TRBJ2-1 NA 13 TRBV9 CASSLGTFNEQFF TGTGCCAGCAGCCTAGGGACTTTCAATGAGCAGTTCTTC
TRBD1 TRBJ2-7 NA 11 TRBV30 CACDRGYEQYF TGTGCCTGCGACAGGGGCTACGAGCAGTACTTC
NA TRBJ2-5 NA 16 TRBV9 CASSPVRQSRGGAQYF TGTGCCAGCAGCCCGGTACGCCAATCCCGCGGAGGGGCCCAGTACTTC
NA TRBJ1-5 NA 12 TRBV2 CASSWGNQPQHF TGTGCCAGCAGTTGGGGCAATCAGCCCCAGCATTTT
TRBD2 TRBJ2-3 NA 16 TRBV30 CAWDTGLGYGTDTQYF TGTGCCTGGGACACGGGACTAGGATATGGCACAGATACGCAGTATTTT
TRBD2 TRBJ2-5 NA 18 TRBV5-1 CASSTGTSGAKVGETQYF TGCGCCAGCAGCACCGGGACTAGCGGGGCCAAGGTCGGAGAGACCCAGTACTTC
NA TRBJ2-7 NA 15 TRBV7-6 CASSLAMGEGYEQYF TGTGCCAGCAGCTTAGCGATGGGGGAAGGCTACGAGCAGTACTTC
NA TRBJ2-5 NA 14 TRBV18 CASSPPSNQETQYF TGTGCCAGCTCACCACCATCAAACCAAGAGACCCAGTACTTC
NA TRBJ2-7 NA 15 TRBV27 CASSLGQPNRGEQYF TGTGCCAGCAGTCTAGGACAGCCAAACCGTGGGGAGCAGTACTTC
NA TRBJ2-3 NA 15 TRBV10-2 CASAPYIKPTDTQYF TGCGCCAGTGCGCCCTATATTAAGCCCACAGATACGCAGTATTTT
NA TRBJ1-4 NA 13 TRBV4-1 CASSQTLDEKLFF TGCGCCAGCAGCCAAACTCTAGATGAAAAACTGTTTTTT
TRBD1 TRBJ1-5 NA 13 TRBV15 CATSGGQGQPQHF TGTGCCACCTCAGGGGGCCAGGGTCAGCCCCAGCATTTT
NA TRBJ2-7 NA 20 TRBV18 CASSPGRSVGRAPSSYEQYF TGTGCCAGCTCACCAGGAAGATCGGTAGGGCGGGCCCCATCCTCCTACGAGCAGTACTTC
TRBD2 TRBJ2-7 NA 13 TRBV10-2 CASKFSGGYEQYF TGCGCCAGCAAATTTAGCGGGGGGTACGAGCAGTACTTC
NA TRBJ2-1 NA 16 TRBV19 CASSIMSHPSYNEQFF TGTGCCAGTAGTATAATGAGCCATCCCTCCTACAATGAGCAGTTCTTC
NA TRBJ1-3 NA 13 TRBV29-1 CSVEKLSGNTIYF TGCAGCGTTGAAAAGCTCTCTGGAAACACCATATATTTT
TRBD1 TRBJ1-5 NA 15 TRBV7-9 CASSQLGQINQPQHF TGTGCCAGCAGCCAGCTGGGACAGATTAATCAGCCCCAGCATTTT
TRBD2 TRBJ2-2 NA 17 TRBV15 CATSRGGLAGDTGELFF TGTGCCACCAGCAGAGGGGGACTAGCGGGAGACACCGGGGAGCTGTTTTTT
TRBD2 TRBJ2-1 NA 13 TRBV25-1 CASTKRETGEQFF TGTGCCAGCACAAAGCGGGAGACGGGTGAGCAGTTCTTC
NA TRBJ1-3 NA 15 TRBV9 CASSVATSLGNTIYF TGTGCCAGCAGCGTAGCTACCTCCCTTGGAAACACCATATATTTT
TRBD2 TRBJ2-1 NA 13 TRBV14 CASSLILAGEKFF TGTGCCAGCAGCCTTATACTAGCGGGAGAAAAGTTCTTC
TRBD2 TRBJ2-2 NA 14 TRBV10-3 CAISALAGPGELFF TGTGCCATCAGTGCACTAGCGGGCCCCGGGGAGCTGTTTTTT